Presented here are 6 T cell receptor beta chains from one specimen sequenced in a study of CD8 T cells in ankylosing spondylitis. MiXCR, applied by TCRdb to the 5' RACE reads, yields one record per CDR3 protein. Of a few hundred thousand distinct CDR3 sequences listed, around 10% are singletons. Input material: blood, either unsorted or a sorted T cell fraction (not recorded which). The receptors stem from a male donor with ankylosing spondylitis or in good health (not recorded which).

This clonotype was seen many times. CDR3 residues: CSVEGAVGETQYF. As DNA, the CDR3 is TGCAGCGTTGAGGGGGCAGTGGGGGAGACCCAGTACTTC. The J gene is TRBJ2-5, the V gene TRBV29-1; tentative D call: TRBD1 (6 bases). V shed 3 bases and J shed 5 bases, with 13 bases lying between them. CDR1 SQVTM and CDR2 ANQGSEA come from the germline V gene. This CDR3 is 13 amino acids long.

This rearrangement joins TRBV10-3 to TRBJ2-7; D possibly corresponds to TRBD1 (6 bases). Trimming shortened V by 11 bases and J by 2 bases, and 19 bases separated the two germline ends. The CDR3 is 14 residues long. Per the germline V gene, CDR1 is ENHRY and CDR2 is SYGVKD. The CDR3 region is CAVSSNRETYEQYF. The CDR3, as DNA: TGTGCCGTCTCATCAAACAGGGAAACCTACGAGCAGTACTTC.

This clonotype has ten or more counts. The genes are TRBV5-1 and TRBJ2-5, with 7 bases identical to TRBD1. CDR1 SGHRS and CDR2 YFSETQ come from the germline V gene. CDR3 length: 15 residues. J gave up 0 bases and V 4 bases, and 6 bases lay outside the gene matches. The CDR3 loop is CASSPGTVNQETQYF. CDR3 nucleotide sequence: TGCGCCAGCAGCCCCGGGACAGTAAACCAAGAGACCCAGTACTTC.

There are many counts of this clonotype. V and J are TRBV3-1 and TRBJ2-3, with TRBD1 matching 9 bases. Per the germline V gene, CDR1 is LGHDT and CDR2 is YNNKEL (reference sequence). V gave up 3 bases and J gave up 3 bases; unmatched junction bases: 4. This CDR3 is 15 amino acids long. CDR3 sequence: CASSQTGQGTDTQYF. As DNA, the CDR3 is TGTGCCAGCAGCCAGACGGGACAGGGAACAGATACGCAGTATTTT.

This clonotype was observed a handful of times. The V gene is TRBV6-1, the J gene TRBJ2-7, with D perhaps matching TRBD1 (5 bases). This CDR3 has 15 residues. Germline V gives CDR1 MNHNS, CDR2 SASEGT. Trimming cost V 6 bases and J 2 bases, with 17 bases left between them. This CDR3 is CASRKFSTVTYEQYF. The CDR3 DNA reads as TGTGCCAGCAGAAAATTCTCGACAGTAACCTACGAGCAGTACTTC.

This clonotype was seen ten or more times. The J gene is TRBJ2-5, the V gene TRBV5-4, with 10 nucleotides matching TRBD2. The CDR3 loop spans 16 amino acids. Germline-derived CDR1 and CDR2 are SGHNT and YYREEE (reference sequence). V lost 5 bases, J lost 4 bases, and 11 bases stayed unmatched. The CDR3 DNA follows: TGTGCCAGCAGGCGGGGGGGACTAGCGATGGGAGAGACCCAGTACTTC. It yields the protein CASRRGGLAMGETQYF. The full variable domain, its missing parts supplied by reference TRBV5-4 and TRBJ2-5, is ETGVTQSPTHLIKTRGQQVTLRCSSQSGHNTVSWYQQALGQGPQFIFQYYREEENGRGNFPPRFSGLQFPNYSSELNVNALELDDSALYLCASRRGGLAMGETQYFGPGTRLLVL.